Sequencing of this T cell receptor beta chain was carried out in a study of T cell responses to AZD1222 COVID-19 vaccine. This table comes from immunoSEQ multiplex PCR, and its TCRdb copy is limited to in-frame clones, with some not included. Of some 150,000 clones listed, approximately 89% are singletons. CDR1 is MDHEN and CDR2 is SYDVKM in the germline V gene. The CDR3 loop spans 11 amino acids. V lost 7 bases and J lost 7, with 10 bases in between. Regarding this clone: Its antigen is as yet unknown.

Study outcomes and limitations: Reports say nearly half of spike-specific TCRs go after unmutated variant regions.

This rearrangement joins TRBV28 to TRBJ1-1; no definite D call. This receptor was taken from an adult who received the AZD1222 COVID-19 vaccine. The material was peripheral blood, obtained 28 days after the second AZD1222 dose. This CDR3 reads CASKIKGEAFF. The CDR3 nucleotides read TGTGCCAGCAAAATCAAGGGTGAAGCTTTCTTT.